This T cell receptor beta chain came from a study of human T cells and chemical hapten exposure. Study information: TCR yield per sample varied, mainly due to pooled library volumes. Study-wide findings and caveats: Donors' alopecia may make their immune response differ from healthy people's.

This CDR3 is built from 16 residues. The ends lost 3 bases at V and 3 bases at J; junction bases unmatched: 5. Turning to this clonotype: What it binds is unknown.

Time point: pre-sensitization, week 0. Noted treatment: therapeutic diphenylcyclopropenone sensitization with weekly scalp DPC. Patients had alopecia, were aged 18 to 70, and were not pregnant. Per the original methods: With a range of about 23,224 to 700,000, the median per sample was roughly 97,000 TCRs. MiXCR was run by TCRdb on the RACE reads, yielding one entry per CDR3 protein. TCRdb's processing, not the study's, gives the V and J calls here. Of 120,000 or so distinct CDR3 sequences in the sample, approximately 13% were seen once. Sequencing used whole blood, obtained in connection with sensitization to the hapten diphenylcyclopropenone (DPC). V is TRBV12-3 or TRBV12-4 and J is TRBJ2-2, with TRBD1 matching over 9 bases. The sequence was obtained from a woman aged 18-35 years with alopecia areata. Some clones in this sample may be carry-over from other donors' samples. The CDR3 sequence is CASSFWGQGYTGELFF. As DNA, the CDR3 is TGTGCCAGCAGTTTTTGGGGACAGGGATACACCGGGGAGCTGTTTTTT.